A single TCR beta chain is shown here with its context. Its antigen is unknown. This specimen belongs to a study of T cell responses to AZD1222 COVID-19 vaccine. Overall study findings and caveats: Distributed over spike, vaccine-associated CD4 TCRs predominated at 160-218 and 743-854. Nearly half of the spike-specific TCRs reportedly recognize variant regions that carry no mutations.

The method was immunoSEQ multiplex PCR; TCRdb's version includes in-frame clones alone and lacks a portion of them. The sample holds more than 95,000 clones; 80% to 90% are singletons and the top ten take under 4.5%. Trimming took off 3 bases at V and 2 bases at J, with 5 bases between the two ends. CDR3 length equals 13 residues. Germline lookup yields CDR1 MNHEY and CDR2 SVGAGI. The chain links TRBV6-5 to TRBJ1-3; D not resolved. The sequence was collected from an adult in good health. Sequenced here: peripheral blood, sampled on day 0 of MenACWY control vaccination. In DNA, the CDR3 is TGTGCCAGCAGTTATAGGACTGGAAACACCATATATTTT. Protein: CASSYRTGNTIYF.